This record covers a single T cell receptor beta chain. Its target is unknown. The data were produced by immunoSEQ multiplex PCR, yet TCRdb's version contains in-frame clones alone and is incomplete. This repertoire shows fewer than 150,000 clones, over 65% found once; its top ten account for 4.1%. The ends were cut back, 4 bases at V and 7 bases at J, with 10 bases in the middle. Germline V CDR1 and CDR2: SEHNR, FQNEAQ (reference sequence). The CDR3 runs to 12 residues. This sample is part of a study of T cell responses to AZD1222 COVID-19 vaccine. Study results and limitations: CD4 TCRs linked to vaccination spanned spike, dominating at 160-218 and 743-854.

The J gene is TRBJ1-2, the V gene TRBV7-9, with D tentatively TRBD1 (5 bases). The TCR originated in an adult in good health. The sample in question was peripheral blood, obtained on day 0 of AZD1222 vaccination. CDR3 loop: CASSSGTFGYTF. The CDR3, as DNA: TGTGCCAGCAGCTCCGGGACCTTTGGCTACACCTTC.